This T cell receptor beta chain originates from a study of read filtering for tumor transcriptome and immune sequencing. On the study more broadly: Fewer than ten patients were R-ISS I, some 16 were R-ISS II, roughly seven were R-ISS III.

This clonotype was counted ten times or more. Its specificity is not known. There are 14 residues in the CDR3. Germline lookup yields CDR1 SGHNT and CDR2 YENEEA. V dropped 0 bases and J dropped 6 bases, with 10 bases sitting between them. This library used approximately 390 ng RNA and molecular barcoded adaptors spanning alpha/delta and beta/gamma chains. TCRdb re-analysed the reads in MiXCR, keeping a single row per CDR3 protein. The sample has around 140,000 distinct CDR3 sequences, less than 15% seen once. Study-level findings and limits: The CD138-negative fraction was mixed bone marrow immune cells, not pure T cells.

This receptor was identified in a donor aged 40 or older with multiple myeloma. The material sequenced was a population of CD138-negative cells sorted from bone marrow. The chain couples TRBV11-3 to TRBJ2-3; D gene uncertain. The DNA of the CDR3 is TGTGCCAGCAGCTTAGATCCGGATCGTGATACGCAGTATTTT. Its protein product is CASSLDPDRDTQYF.